This T cell receptor (beta chain) was sequenced for a study of T cells in Graves' hyperthyroidism and ophthalmopathy. Deletions cut 6 bases from V and 6 bases from J, with 15 bases between. CDR3 length: 13 amino acids. CDR1 and CDR2 from the germline V gene are SEHNR and FQNEAQ (reference sequence). Researchers amplified the TCR beta CDR3 regions from RNA transcripts. Carried out on the TCR CDR3, a first-round RT-PCR used the HTBI primer set. TCRdb used MiXCR to reprocess the multiplex PCR reads, holding one entry per CDR3 protein. The sample contains under 400,000 distinct CDR3 sequences, about a sixth of which appear only once. Newly diagnosed hyperthyroidism patients aged 18 to 65 years had disease lasting under 2 months. In its sample, this clonotype was seen many times.

The sequencing input was blood. This TCR derives from a woman between 18 and 30 years old with Graves' hyperthyroidism that later progressed to Graves' ophthalmopathy. The chain carries TRBV7-9 and TRBJ2-7, with D perhaps being TRBD1 or TRBD2 (5 bases each). CDR3 nucleotides: TGTGCCAGCAGAGGGGACCGATACGGCGAGCAGTACTTC. Translating it yields CASRGDRYGEQYF.